The 29 T cell receptor beta chains given below trace back to one sample, sequenced in a study of blood T cells in healthy people across ages. The use of a sample-barcoded 5' primer and a J-beta primer mix characterized a second PCR of about 7 to 12 cycles. TCRdb analysed the 5' RACE reads with MiXCR anew, one entry per CDR3 protein. The sample carries about 1.1 million distinct CDR3 sequences, more than 30% recorded once. Sequencing was done on a sample of blood. These receptors were collected from a man younger than 35 in good health.

This clonotype occurred a few times. The chain links TRBV4-1 to TRBJ2-3; D is unclear. V was clipped by 3 bases and J by 5 bases, with 24 bases between them. Germline V gene data show CDR1 as MGHRA and CDR2 as YSYEKL. This CDR3 has 18 amino acids. The CDR3 here is CASSQGSLGPANGDTQYF. In DNA, the CDR3 is TGCGCCAGCAGCCAGGGATCCCTCGGGCCCGCGAATGGAGATACGCAGTATTTT.

This chain joins TRBV4-3 and TRBJ2-1, with TRBD2 matching 7 bases. Germline CDR1 is LGHNA and CDR2 is YSLEER. The CDR3 length is 15 residues. V shed 0 bases, J shed 7 bases, and the junction held 6 bases outside the gene matches. The DNA for the CDR3 is TGCGCCAGCAGCCAAGATGGGAGGGGTCGGAATGAGCAGTTCTTC. Amino acid sequence: CASSQDGRGRNEQFF.

V gene TRBV20-1 combines with J gene TRBJ2-5; 9 bases agree with TRBD2. The CDR3 has 15 residues. Germline V CDR1 and CDR2: DFQATT, SNEGSKA (reference sequence). Unmatched junction bases numbered 7, after V lost 3 bases and J lost 2 bases. The CDR3 DNA sequence: TGCAGTGCTAGTCTAATCGGACTAGCGCAAGAGACCCAGTACTTC. As protein: CSASLIGLAQETQYF.

This clonotype was seen a few times. The chain couples TRBV6-5 to TRBJ1-2; the D is unclear. The CDR3 loop spans 14 amino acids. With 4 bases removed from V and 4 bases from J, the gap between germline ends came to 13 bases. Germline CDR1 is MNHEY and CDR2 is SVGAGI. The CDR3 spells CASSFSGWGYGYTF. Here the CDR3 DNA reads TGTGCCAGCAGTTTCTCGGGGTGGGGCTATGGCTACACCTTC.

This clonotype is a singleton in its sample. V usage is TRBV25-1 and J usage is TRBJ2-2; TRBD1 is a possible D gene (6 bases). The CDR3 has 15 amino acids. Germline V gives CDR1 MGHDK, CDR2 SYGVNS. Trimming took off 1 base at V and 3 bases at J, with 9 bases between the two ends. The CDR3 region has the DNA TGTGCCAGCAGTGAATCCAGGGGCGACACCGGGGAGCTGTTTTTT. Residues: CASSESRGDTGELFF. The full variable domain, rest sourced from reference TRBV25-1 and TRBJ2-2, is EADIYQTPRYLVIGTGKKITLECSQTMGHDKMYWYQQDPGMELHLIHYSYGVNSTEKGDLSSESTVSRIRTEHFPLTLESARPSHTSQYLCASSESRGDTGELFFGEGSRLTVL.

The V and J genes are TRBV12-3 or TRBV12-4 and TRBJ2-1, with 14 positions matching TRBD2. The V segment lost 6 bases and the J segment 4 bases; nucleotides outside the gene matches: 8. This CDR3 has 17 amino acids. CDR3 bases: TGTGCCAGCAGATACGGACTAGCGGGGGGTTCGTACAATGAGCAGTTCTTC. Its protein product is CASRYGLAGGSYNEQFF.

The CDR3 DNA follows: TGCGCCAGCAGCTTCGAGGGAGGCTATGGCTACACCTTC. Its translation is CASSFEGGYGYTF. The rearrangement joins TRBV5-1 to TRBJ1-2; D not resolved. The CDR3 consists of 13 residues. Germline V gives CDR1 SGHRS, CDR2 YFSETQ. V lost 2 bases and J lost 4, with 9 bases in between.

This sequence joins TRBV6-6 and TRBJ1-5; D ambiguous. Germline V gene data show CDR1 as MNHNY and CDR2 as SVGAGI (reference sequence). V shed 6 bases and J shed 0 bases, with 18 bases lying between them. This CDR3 has 17 amino acids. CDR3 in DNA: TGTGCCAGCAGAGCAAGGTCGGTAGCCTTTAGCAATCAGCCCCAGCATTTT. Protein sequence: CASRARSVAFSNQPQHF.

This sequence joins TRBV11-3 and TRBJ1-1, with TRBD1 matching over 11 bases. The V segment lost 5 bases and the J segment 5 bases; nucleotides outside the gene matches: 10. The CDR3 loop spans 16 amino acids. Looked up from germline, CDR1 is SGHNT and CDR2 is YENEEA. This CDR3 reads CASSVSGTGGETEAFF. The CDR3 coding sequence is TGTGCCAGCAGCGTCTCCGGGACAGGGGGTGAAACTGAAGCTTTCTTT.

The chain links TRBV20-1 to TRBJ2-3; perhaps TRBD2 as D (5 bases). CDR1 is DFQATT, CDR2 SNEGSKA, per germline (reference sequence). V lost 0 bases to trimming and J lost 5 bases, with 12 bases between them. The CDR3 consists of 14 residues. The CDR3 loop is CSARDGTRQDTQYF. DNA of the CDR3: TGCAGTGCTAGAGATGGAACTAGGCAAGATACGCAGTATTTT.

As for this clonotype: Mismatch with germline at one junction end may stem from a read error. This chain uses TRBV13 with TRBJ1-1; 7 bases map to TRBD1. Germline CDR1 PRHDT, CDR2 FYEKMQ (reference sequence). This CDR3 comprises 14 residues. This chain's CDR3 is CAGSAGQPNTEAFF. The CDR3 bases are TGTGCCGGCAGCGCGGGACAGCCGAACACTGAAGCTTTCTTT.

The chain joins TRBV12-3 or TRBV12-4 to TRBJ2-2, with 11 positions matching TRBD1. Germline trimming cut 2 bases from V and 5 bases from J; bases unmatched to any gene: 1. The CDR3 extends over 15 amino acids. The CDR3 spells CASSLRDRGTGELFF. CDR3 bases: TGTGCCAGCAGTTTACGGGACAGGGGGACCGGGGAGCTGTTTTTT.

V and J are TRBV30 and TRBJ2-1; no clear D. Trimming shortened V by 0 bases and J by 13 bases, and 16 bases separated the two germline ends. CDR1 is GTSNPN and CDR2 is SVGIG in the germline V gene (reference sequence). The CDR3 runs to 13 residues. The CDR3 here is CAWSVRRMETQFF. The CDR3 coding sequence is TGTGCCTGGAGTGTACGGCGGATGGAGACCCAGTTCTTC.

The chain is built from TRBV20-1 and TRBJ2-1; D may be TRBD1 (6 bases). The germline V gene encodes CDR1 DFQATT and CDR2 SNEGSKA (reference sequence). This CDR3 comprises 14 residues. The V gene lost 3 bases and the J gene lost 2 bases, with 11 bases spanning the gap. The CDR3 is CSASTGPAYNEQFF. CDR3 coding DNA: TGCAGTGCTAGTACAGGGCCGGCCTACAATGAGCAGTTCTTC.

V and J are TRBV3-1 and TRBJ2-3; no firm D call. The CDR3 covers 13 residues. Looked up from germline, CDR1 is LGHDT and CDR2 is YNNKEL (reference sequence). V lost 3 bases to trimming and J lost 4 bases, with 8 bases between them. This CDR3 reads CASSQRASDTQYF. CDR3 nucleotides: TGTGCCAGCAGCCAGCGAGCATCAGATACGCAGTATTTT.

This clonotype was observed a handful of times. The chain combines TRBV12-3 or TRBV12-4 with TRBJ2-4; 7 bases are shared with TRBD1. There are 17 residues in the CDR3. V lost 4 bases, J lost 1 base, and 10 bases stayed unmatched. The CDR3 coding sequence is TGTGCCAGCAGTTCCATCCCCCCGACAGGGGCCAAAAACATTCAGTACTTC. Its translation: CASSSIPPTGAKNIQYF.

The CDR3 sequence is CASSEVQGSTSPLHF. In DNA, the CDR3 is TGTGCCAGCAGTGAAGTTCAGGGGTCGACTTCACCCCTCCACTTT. The genes are TRBV25-1 and TRBJ1-6; tentatively, D is TRBD1 (6 bases). V lost 2 bases, J lost 9 bases, and 14 bases lay in between. This CDR3 has 15 residues. Germline V gives CDR1 MGHDK, CDR2 SYGVNS.

This clonotype showed up many times. The chain couples TRBV7-2 to TRBJ1-2, with D possibly matching TRBD1 (5 bases). This CDR3 region has 16 residues. V was shortened by 0 bases and J by 4 bases, with 15 bases between the two germline ends. Germline V CDR1 and CDR2: SGHTA, FQGNSA. CDR3 sequence: CASSLAARTSFYGYTF. Here the CDR3 DNA reads TGTGCCAGCAGCTTAGCAGCAAGGACATCCTTCTATGGCTACACCTTC.

This clonotype came up a few times. The chain links TRBV2 to TRBJ2-7; TRBD1 matches at 7 bases. Per the germline V gene, CDR1 is SNHLY and CDR2 is FYNNEI. The V gene end was trimmed by 6 bases and the J gene end by 3 bases; junction bases not matched to a gene: 8. The CDR3 is made up of 14 amino acids. Here the CDR3 reads CASRPGQRSYEQYF. In nucleotides, the CDR3 is TGTGCCAGCAGACCGGGACAGCGGAGCTACGAGCAGTACTTC.

This clonotype was detected only a few times. The gene calls are TRBV25-1 and TRBJ2-7, with 9 bases matching TRBD2. Germline trimming cut 3 bases from V and 0 bases from J; bases unmatched to any gene: 6. Germline V gene lookup returns CDR1 MGHDK and CDR2 SYGVNS. This CDR3 spans 16 amino acids. CDR3 residues: CASSDASGALSYEQYF. CDR3 DNA: TGTGCCAGCAGTGACGCTAGCGGGGCCCTCTCCTACGAGCAGTACTTC.

The chain is built from TRBV5-1 and TRBJ1-2, with TRBD1 as a possible D gene (5 bases). The CDR3 covers 14 residues. Per the germline V gene, CDR1 is SGHRS and CDR2 is YFSETQ. The ends were cut back, 7 bases at V and 0 bases at J, with 13 bases in the middle. The DNA for the CDR3 is TGCGCCAGCTTTGAGGGGTCCCCTAACTATGGCTACACCTTC. Translated: CASFEGSPNYGYTF.

V usage is TRBV28 and J usage is TRBJ2-1; D unresolved. There are 15 residues in the CDR3. The V end lost 11 bases, the J end lost 5 bases, and 22 bases lay between the germline ends. Germline values: CDR1 MDHEN, CDR2 SYDVKM. The CDR3 coding sequence is TGTGCCGCCTATGACGGCCTCTTATCTCACAATGAGCAGTTCTTC. This sequence encodes CAAYDGLLSHNEQFF. Looking up the rest from reference TRBV28 and TRBJ2-1 gives the full variable domain: DVKVTQSSRYLVKRTGEKVFLECVQDMDHENMFWYRQDPGLGLRLIYFSYDVKMKEKGDIPEGYSVSREKKERFSLILESASTNQTSMYLCAAYDGLLSHNEQFFGPGTRLTVL.

This clonotype was seen only a few times. The chain links TRBV27 to TRBJ2-3; D is perhaps TRBD2 (5 bases). Germline assignment: CDR1 MNHEY and CDR2 SMNVEV (reference sequence). The CDR3 has 15 amino acids. CDR3 in amino acids: CAAGLPRADTDTQYF. CDR3 in DNA: TGTGCTGCAGGCCTTCCGCGGGCCGACACAGATACGCAGTATTTT.

This chain connects TRBV5-8 to TRBJ1-6, with no clear D. The length of the CDR3 is 14 residues. V was cut by 1 base and J by 5 bases, with 7 bases left in between. Germline-derived CDR1 and CDR2 are SGHTS and YDEGEE. The CDR3 sequence: CASSLMANNSPLHF. The CDR3 DNA reads as TGTGCCAGCAGCTTGATGGCCAATAATTCACCCCTCCACTTT.

V and J are TRBV7-2 and TRBJ1-5; D uncertain. Trimming left V 5 bases short and J 1 base short, with 15 bases between. The CDR3 consists of 16 residues. Germline-derived CDR1 and CDR2 are SGHTA and FQGNSA. Here the CDR3 DNA reads TGTGCCAGCAGCCCTAGCCACGCTAGAAGCAATCAGCCCCAGCATTTT. It codes for CASSPSHARSNQPQHF.

The chain carries TRBV3-1 and TRBJ1-2; D is uncertain. V lost 1 base and J 4 bases, leaving 7 bases between the germline ends. Germline-derived CDR1 and CDR2 are LGHDT and YNNKEL (reference sequence). There are 13 residues in the CDR3. Here the CDR3 DNA reads TGTGCCAGCAGCCAAGGGAAAGTCTATGGCTACACCTTC. This gives the protein CASSQGKVYGYTF.

This clonotype has a handful of counts. CDR3 sequence: CASSLGSGTAETQYF. CDR3 sequence (DNA): TGCGCCAGCAGCTTGGGTTCGGGTACAGCAGAGACCCAGTACTTC. The genes are TRBV5-1 and TRBJ2-5, with D unresolved. The CDR3 spans 15 residues. Trimming took off 0 bases at V and 4 bases at J, with 13 bases between the two ends. From germline, CDR1 is SGHRS and CDR2 YFSETQ.

V and J are TRBV11-1 and TRBJ1-5; 9 bases fit TRBD1. V lost 4 bases and J lost 3; bases outside the gene matches: 4. The V gene's germline CDR1 is SGHAT and CDR2 FQDESV (reference sequence). The CDR3 covers 15 residues. CDR3 sequence reads: CASSSGTGPNQPQHF. Here the CDR3 DNA reads TGTGCCAGCAGCTCAGGGACAGGGCCCAATCAGCCCCAGCATTTT.

The chain carries TRBV4-2 and TRBJ1-4; D is possibly TRBD1 (5 bases). CDR3 length: 17 amino acids. V gave up 4 bases and J gave up 0 bases, with 15 bases separating them. Germline V gene lookup returns CDR1 LGHNA and CDR2 YNFKEQ. The CDR3 loop reads CASSPSPGGSTNEKLFF. The DNA of the CDR3 is TGTGCCAGCAGCCCGAGCCCGGGGGGGTCAACTAATGAAAAACTGTTTTTT.